The sequence of this TCR beta chain was determined in a study of cytomegalovirus exposure and HLA in healthy donors. A multiplex PCR was run with 60 Vbeta primers and 13 Jbeta primers. Assay used: immunoSEQ multiplex PCR; TCRdb lists only in-frame clones, some missing. The table lists 110,000 to 150,000 clones, roughly 85% of them singletons. The donors gave bone marrow, and they were healthy. V was clipped by 0 bases and J by 1 base, with 12 bases between them. Germline CDR1 MNHEY, CDR2 SVGAGI. The CDR3 is 16 residues long. The material sequenced was PBMCs. This sequence originates from a woman in her thirties in good health and CMV-seronegative. The chain combines TRBV6-5 with TRBJ1-1; the D gene is possibly TRBD1 (5 bases). The CDR3: CASSYSLGRGNTEAFF. The DNA of the CDR3 is TGTGCCAGCAGTTACTCGCTCGGGAGGGGGAACACTGAAGCTTTCTTT.